Included here is one TCR beta chain sequence, with context. The data are from a study of blood T cell repertoires in COVID-19. Study information: Sites across the United States, Italy and Spain contributed samples from acute and convalescent COVID-19. PBMCs, B-cell-depleted T cells, or T cells provided the cDNA or gDNA that made up the material.

This CDR3 is 14 amino acids long. Germline V gene lookup returns CDR1 LGHNA and CDR2 YNFKEQ. Deletions cut 0 bases from V and 6 bases from J, with 9 bases between. TCRdb keeps only in-frame clones here, not all; method: immunoSEQ multiplex PCR. The sample shows 55,000 to 65,000 clones, 75% to 90% of them seen only once. The chain has TRBV4-2 and TRBJ2-1, with a possible D match to TRBD2 (5 bases). Sequencing input: peripheral blood. The origin of this receptor is a human donor in a cohort sampled during active COVID-19. CDR3 DNA sequence: TGTGCCAGCAGCCAAGATTCCCGGGGCAATGAGCAGTTCTTC. Amino acids: CASSQDSRGNEQFF.